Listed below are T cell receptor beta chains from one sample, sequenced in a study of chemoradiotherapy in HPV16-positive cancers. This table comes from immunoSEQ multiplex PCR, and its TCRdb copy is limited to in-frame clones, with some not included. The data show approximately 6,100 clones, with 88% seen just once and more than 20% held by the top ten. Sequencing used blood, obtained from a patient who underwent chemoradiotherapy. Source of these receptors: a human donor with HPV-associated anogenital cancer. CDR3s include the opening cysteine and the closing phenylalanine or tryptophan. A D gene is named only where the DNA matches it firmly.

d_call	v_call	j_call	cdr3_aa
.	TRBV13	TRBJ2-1	CASSLEGSGQFF
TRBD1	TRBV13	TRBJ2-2	CASSKQTGVSGELFF
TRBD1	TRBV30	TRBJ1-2	CAWTSGQPYLPVYGYTF
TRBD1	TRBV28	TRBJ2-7	CASIRQGLVYEQYF
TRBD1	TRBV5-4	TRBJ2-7	CASSLAGQGASYEQYF
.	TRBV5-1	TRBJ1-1	CASSEDGGRAAFF
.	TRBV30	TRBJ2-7	CAWSVSRTVPLGEQYF
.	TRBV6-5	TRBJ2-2	CASSPGGNTGELFF
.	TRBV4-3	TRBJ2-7	CASSQERLGYEQYF
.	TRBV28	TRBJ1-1	CAIPKKNTEAFF
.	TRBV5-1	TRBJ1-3	CASSPEGGAGNTIYF
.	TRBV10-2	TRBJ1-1	CASSWGDTEAFF
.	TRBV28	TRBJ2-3	CASSLSAQAADTQYF
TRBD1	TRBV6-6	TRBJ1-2	CASRFTGTGAGYTF
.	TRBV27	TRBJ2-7	CASSFPGDYEQYF
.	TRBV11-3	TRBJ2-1	CASRLVRNEQFF
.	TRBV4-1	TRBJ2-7	CASSPGYEQYF
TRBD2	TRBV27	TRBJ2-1	CASSLSAGVGEQFF
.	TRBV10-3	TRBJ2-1	CAINSNRGGNEQFF
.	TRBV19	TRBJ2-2	CASSLEGAGELFF
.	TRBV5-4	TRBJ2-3	CASSIPPDTQYF
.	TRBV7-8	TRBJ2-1	CASSLVANEQFF
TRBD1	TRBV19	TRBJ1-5	CACSRQGFSNQPQHF
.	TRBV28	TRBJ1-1	CASSPRGEVLAFF
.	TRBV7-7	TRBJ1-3	CASSRGGDGNTIYF
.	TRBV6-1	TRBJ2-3	CASISGPLTDTQYF
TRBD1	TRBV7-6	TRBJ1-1	CASSFTGGENTEAFF
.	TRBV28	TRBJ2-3	CAIGGSTDTQYF
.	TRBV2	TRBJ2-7	CAIRLQGSYEQYF
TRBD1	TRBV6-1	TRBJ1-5	CASSLLTGRQPQHF
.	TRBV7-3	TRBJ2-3	CASSLSGGTDTQYF